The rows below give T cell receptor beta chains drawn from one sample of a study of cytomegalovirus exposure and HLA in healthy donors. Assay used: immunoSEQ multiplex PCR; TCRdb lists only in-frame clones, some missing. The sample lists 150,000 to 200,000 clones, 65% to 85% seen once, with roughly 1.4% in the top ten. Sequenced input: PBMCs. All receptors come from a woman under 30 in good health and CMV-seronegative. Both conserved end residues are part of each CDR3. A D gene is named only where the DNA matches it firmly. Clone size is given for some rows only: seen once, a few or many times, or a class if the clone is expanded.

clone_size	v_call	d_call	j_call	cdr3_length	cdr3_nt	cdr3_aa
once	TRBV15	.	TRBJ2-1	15	TGTGCCACCAGCAGGGTCCGGGGCTCCTACAATGAGCAGTTCTTC	CATSRVRGSYNEQFF
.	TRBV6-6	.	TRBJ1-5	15	TGTGCCAGCAGTGCCGGGACACCCTCCAATCAGCCCCAGCATTTT	CASSAGTPSNQPQHF
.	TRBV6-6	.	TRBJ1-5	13	TGTGCCGGACGAGCAGGGGAGTATCAGCCCCAGCATTTT	CAGRAGEYQPQHF
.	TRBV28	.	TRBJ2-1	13	TGTGCCAGCAGTCTCGGGACTGTCAATGAGCAGTTCTTC	CASSLGTVNEQFF
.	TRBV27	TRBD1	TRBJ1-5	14	TGTGCCAGCAGCACCGATCTCGGGACAGGGGGTTGGCATTTT	CASSTDLGTGGWHF
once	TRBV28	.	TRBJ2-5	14	TGTGCCAGCAGTTTGTGGCAGGGTAGCGAGACCCAGTACTTC	CASSLWQGSETQYF
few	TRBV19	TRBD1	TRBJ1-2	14	TGTGCCAGTAGTCCACGACAGGGCAACTATGGCTACACCTTC	CASSPRQGNYGYTF
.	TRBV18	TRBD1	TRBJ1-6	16	TGTGCCAGCTCCAGGACAGGCGGCTCCTATAATTCACCCCTCCACTTT	CASSRTGGSYNSPLHF
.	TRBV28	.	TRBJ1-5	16	TGTGCCAGCAGTTTCTGGGCAGGGGCAGGGATCCAGCCCCAGCATTTT	CASSFWAGAGIQPQHF
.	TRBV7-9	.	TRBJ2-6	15	TGTGCCAGCAGCTTTGGGGGGACTGGGGCCAACGTCCTGACTTTC	CASSFGGTGANVLTF
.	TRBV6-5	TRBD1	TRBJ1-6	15	TGTGCCAGCAGTTTGGTCGGGACAGGGAATTCACCCCTCCACTTT	CASSLVGTGNSPLHF
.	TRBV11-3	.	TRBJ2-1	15	TGTGCCAGCAGCTTAGGTCAGGGGCAATCCAATGAGCAGTTCTTC	CASSLGQGQSNEQFF
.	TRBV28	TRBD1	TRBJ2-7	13	TGTGCCAGCACCACACAGGGGGTCAACGAGCAGTACTTC	CASTTQGVNEQYF
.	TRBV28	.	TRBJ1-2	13	TGTGCCAGCGACCGGGGTGGACCCTATGGCTACACCTTC	CASDRGGPYGYTF
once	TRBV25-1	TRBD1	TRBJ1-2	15	TGTGCCAGCAGTGAGTTGGGACAGGGCGCGGGGGGCTACACCTTC	CASSELGQGAGGYTF
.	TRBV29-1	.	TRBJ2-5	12	TGCAGCGCAGTACAGGTTTTTGAGACCCAGTACTTC	CSAVQVFETQYF
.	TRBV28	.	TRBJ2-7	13	TGTGCCAGCAGAGACTCGAGGGTAGGCGAGCAGTACTTC	CASRDSRVGEQYF
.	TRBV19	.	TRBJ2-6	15	TGTGCCAGTAGTATTTATCCCTCTGGGGCCAACGTCCTGACTTTC	CASSIYPSGANVLTF
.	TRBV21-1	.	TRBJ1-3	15	TGTGCCAGCAGCTTACGACAGTTCACTGGAAACACCATATATTTT	CASSLRQFTGNTIYF
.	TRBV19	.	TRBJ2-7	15	TGTGCCAGTAGTAAGGGAGCGGCCGAGGGCTACGAGCAGTACTTC	CASSKGAAEGYEQYF
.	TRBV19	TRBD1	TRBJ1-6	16	TGTGCCAGTAGTCAGAAGACCAGGGGGAGGAATTCACCCCTCCACTTT	CASSQKTRGRNSPLHF
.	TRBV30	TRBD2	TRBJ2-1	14	TGTGCCTGGAGGACTTGGGGGGGGTTGAATGAGCAGTTCTTC	CAWRTWGGLNEQFF
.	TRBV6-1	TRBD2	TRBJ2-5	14	TGTGCCAGCAGTGATAGCGGGGGGTCAGAGACCCAGTACTTC	CASSDSGGSETQYF
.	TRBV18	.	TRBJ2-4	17	TGTGCCAGCTCACCCCCAGGGCTCCTCGGAGCCAAAAACATTCAGTACTTC	CASSPPGLLGAKNIQYF
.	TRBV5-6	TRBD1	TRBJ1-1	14	TGTGCCAGCACCCGGACAGGGGCCAACACTGAAGCTTTCTTT	CASTRTGANTEAFF
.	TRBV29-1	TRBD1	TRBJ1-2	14	TGCAGTGCAACCTATAACCGACAGGGGGCTGGCTACACCTTC	CSATYNRQGAGYTF
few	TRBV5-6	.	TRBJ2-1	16	TGTGCCAGCAGCCCCCCCCAGGGAGGAACCTACAATGAGCAGTTCTTC	CASSPPQGGTYNEQFF
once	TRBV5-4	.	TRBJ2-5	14	TGTGCCAGCAGCAACAGGGCCTTCCTGGAGACCCAGTACTTC	CASSNRAFLETQYF
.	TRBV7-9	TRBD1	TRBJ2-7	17	TGTGCCAGCAGCTCCCCTGGGACAGGGCTTATCTCCTACGAGCAGTACTTC	CASSSPGTGLISYEQYF
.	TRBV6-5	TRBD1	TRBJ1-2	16	TGTGCCAGCAGTTACAGCCGCCGCGGGACAGAAGGAGGCTACACCTTC	CASSYSRRGTEGGYTF
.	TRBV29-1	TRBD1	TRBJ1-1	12	TGCAGCGGGGACAGGGGGGTTACTGAAGCTTTCTTT	CSGDRGVTEAFF
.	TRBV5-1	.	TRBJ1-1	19	TGCGCCAGCAGCCTCGGCCTTTCAGGGGCCGAGGGTATGAACACTGAAGCTTTCTTT	CASSLGLSGAEGMNTEAFF
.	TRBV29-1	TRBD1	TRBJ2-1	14	TGCAGCGTTCTGTCCTGGACAGGGGCCTCGGGGCAGTTCTTC	CSVLSWTGASGQFF
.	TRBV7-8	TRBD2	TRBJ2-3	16	TGTGCCAGCAGCCGAAGACTAGCGGGGGCCACAGATACGCAGTATTTT	CASSRRLAGATDTQYF
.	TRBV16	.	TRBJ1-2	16	TGTGCCAGCAGCTCTTATCGGGGGGCTAGTAGTTATGGCTACACCTTC	CASSSYRGASSYGYTF
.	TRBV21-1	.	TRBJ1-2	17	TGTGCCAGCACCCCACCCGGCACAGGGGGCGTAGACTATGGCTACACCTTC	CASTPPGTGGVDYGYTF